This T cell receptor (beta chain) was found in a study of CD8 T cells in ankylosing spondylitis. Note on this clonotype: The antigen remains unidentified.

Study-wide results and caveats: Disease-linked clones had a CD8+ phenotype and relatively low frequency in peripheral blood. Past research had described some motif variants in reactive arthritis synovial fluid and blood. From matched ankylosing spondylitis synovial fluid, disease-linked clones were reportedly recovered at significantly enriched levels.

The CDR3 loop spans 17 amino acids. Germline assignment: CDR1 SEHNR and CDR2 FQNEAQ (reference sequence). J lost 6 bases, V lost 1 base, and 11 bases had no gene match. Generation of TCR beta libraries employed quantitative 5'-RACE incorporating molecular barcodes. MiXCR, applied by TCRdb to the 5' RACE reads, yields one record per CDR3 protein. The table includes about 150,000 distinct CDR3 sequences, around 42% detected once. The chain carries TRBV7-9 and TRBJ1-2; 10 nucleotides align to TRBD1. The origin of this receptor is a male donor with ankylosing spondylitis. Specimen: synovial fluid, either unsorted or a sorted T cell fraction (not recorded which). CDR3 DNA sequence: TGTGCCAGCAGCTTAGTGGTGACAGGGGGCCATCTTGATGGCTACACCTTC. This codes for CASSLVVTGGHLDGYTF.